Reported below is one T cell receptor (beta chain). This sample was included in a study of T cell repertoires in cytomegalovirus infection. Study context: Matching HLA type, along with CMV infection, was indicated by public TCR beta signatures.

MiXCR was run by TCRdb on the reads, yielding one entry per CDR3 protein. The data contain 740,000 or so distinct CDR3 sequences, roughly 35% of them seen just once; the ten biggest clones take up 2.5% to 3.5%. V lost 5 bases and J 2 bases, leaving 13 bases between the germline ends. CDR1 and CDR2 from the germline V gene are MNHNY and SVGAGI (reference sequence). This CDR3 is built from 15 residues. The chain joins TRBV6-6 to TRBJ1-5, with D maybe TRBD1 (5 bases). Sequenced material: PBMCs. This receptor was taken from a human donor in good health (CMV status not recorded). Some clones in this sample may be carry-over from other donors' samples. The CDR3 spells CASSPLQGGNQPQHF. The CDR3 DNA reads TGTGCCAGCAGTCCCCTCCAGGGAGGCAATCAGCCCCAGCATTTT.